Shown below are 20 T cell receptor beta chains from a single sample sequenced in a study of technical replicates of blood from several donors. The repertoire was sequenced with immunoSEQ multiplex PCR; TCRdb's copy has only in-frame clones and lacks some. The top ten clones hold 0.3% to 0.45% of a sample with approximately 77,000 clones, around 94% of them seen once. The source material was T cells isolated from PBMCs. These receptor sequences come from a human donor in good health.

The V and J genes are TRBV27 and TRBJ2-1, with 11 positions matching TRBD2. Per the germline V gene, CDR1 is MNHEY and CDR2 is SMNVEV (reference sequence). CDR3 length equals 17 residues. The V segment lost 2 bases and the J segment 8 bases; nucleotides outside the gene matches: 11. This chain's CDR3 is CASSLPPLAGVLDEQFF. CDR3 coding DNA: TGTGCCAGCAGTTTACCCCCACTAGCGGGAGTGCTAGATGAGCAGTTCTTC.

This clone was counted once. The V gene is TRBV9, the J gene TRBJ2-3, with TRBD2 identical over 8 bases. V gave up 0 bases and J gave up 6 bases; unmatched junction bases: 9. The length of the CDR3 is 16 residues. Germline loops: CDR1 SGDLS, CDR2 YYNGEE. The CDR3 spells CASSVGNGRALDTQYF. The CDR3 DNA is TGTGCCAGCAGCGTAGGTAACGGGAGGGCTTTGGATACGCAGTATTTT. Full variable domain (outside the CDR3, taken from reference TRBV9 and TRBJ2-3): DSGVTQTPKHLITATGQRVTLRCSPRSGDLSVYWYQQSLDQGLQFLIQYYNGEERAKGNILERFSAQQFPDLHSELNLSSLELGDSALYFCASSVGNGRALDTQYFGPGTRLTVL.

A note on this clone: One end of the junction is discordant with germline, which a read error may explain. V usage is TRBV4-1 and J usage is TRBJ1-5; 7 nucleotides align to TRBD1. The germline V gene encodes CDR1 MGHRA and CDR2 YSYEKL. The CDR3 extends over 16 amino acids. CDR3 sequence: CASSQLGTDSNKPQHF. For the CDR3, the DNA is TGCGCCAGCAGCCAACTTGGGACAGATAGCAATAAGCCCCAGCATTTT.

The chain uses TRBV7-3 and TRBJ2-7; possibly TRBD2 for D (5 bases). CDR1 and CDR2 from the germline V gene are SGHTA and FQGTGA. V lost 1 base, J lost 3 bases, and 7 bases lay in between. The CDR3 is 13 residues long. The CDR3 protein is CASSLNRGYEQYF. CDR3 in DNA: TGTGCCAGCAGCTTAAATCGGGGCTACGAGCAGTACTTC.

The chain links TRBV30 to TRBJ2-3; 7 nucleotides line up with TRBD2. The CDR3 loop spans 14 amino acids. CDR1 GTSNPN and CDR2 SVGIG come from the germline V gene (reference sequence). J lost 4 bases, V lost 3 bases, and 7 bases had no gene match. The CDR3 region has the DNA TGTGCCTGGAGCAGCGGGACCCTCCCAGATACGCAGTATTTT. Residues: CAWSSGTLPDTQYF. The complete variable domain, with remaining parts taken from reference TRBV30 and TRBJ2-3, reads SQTIHQWPATLVQPVGSPLSLECTVEGTSNPNLYWYRQAAGRGLQLLFYSVGIGQISSEVPQNLSASRPQDRQFILSSKKLLLSDSGFYLCAWSSGTLPDTQYFGPGTRLTVL.

V usage is TRBV18 and J usage is TRBJ1-3, with D perhaps matching TRBD1 (6 bases). Trimming shortened V by 1 base and J by 1 base, and 11 bases separated the two germline ends. The CDR3 is 16 amino acids. The germline CDR1 and CDR2 sequences are KGHSH and LQKENI. For the CDR3, the DNA is TGTGCCAGCTCACCACGGGACATCCCTTCTGGAAACACCATATATTTT. Translation gives CASSPRDIPSGNTIYF.

The rearrangement joins TRBV27 to TRBJ1-2, with 7 positions matching TRBD1. Germline assignment: CDR1 MNHEY and CDR2 SMNVEV (reference sequence). V shed 2 bases, J shed 8 bases, and the junction held 5 bases outside the gene matches. This CDR3 has 13 amino acids. This CDR3 is CASSLVAGGGYTF. DNA for the CDR3: TGTGCCAGCAGTTTAGTCGCAGGGGGAGGCTACACCTTC.

This chain uses TRBV9 with TRBJ1-4, with TRBD1 matching 12 bases. This CDR3 has 15 amino acids. V dropped 4 bases and J dropped 8; count of bases not matched to a gene: 6. Germline V CDR1 and CDR2: SGDLS, YYNGEE. The CDR3 spells CASSLGTGGLEKLFF. In nucleotides, the CDR3 is TGTGCCAGCAGCCTAGGGACAGGGGGCTTAGAAAAACTGTTTTTT.

The genes are TRBV6-1 and TRBJ1-2; 7 positions match TRBD1. Germline V gene lookup returns CDR1 MNHNS and CDR2 SASEGT. The CDR3 sequence is 14 residues long. The trim removed 6 bases at V and 4 bases at J, leaving 8 bases unmatched. CDR3 sequence reads: CASRSGTEIYGYTF. CDR3 bases: TGTGCCAGCAGATCCGGGACAGAAATCTATGGCTACACCTTC.

CDR3 bases: TGTGCCAGCAGCCCGGGGGGCTTTGGAGATACGCAGTATTTT. Translation gives CASSPGGFGDTQYF. The chain joins TRBV9 to TRBJ2-3; perhaps TRBD2 as D (7 bases). Germline CDR1 reads SGDLS; CDR2 reads YYNGEE. The CDR3 runs to 14 residues. Trimming shortened V by 4 bases and J by 5 bases, and 14 bases separated the two germline ends.

The chain combines TRBV19 with TRBJ1-5; D is possibly TRBD1 (5 bases). In germline, CDR1 is LNHDA, CDR2 SQIVND (reference sequence). Trimming shortened V by 5 bases and J by 5 bases, and 13 bases separated the two germline ends. CDR3 size: 14 residues. CDR3 nucleotide sequence: TGTGCCAGTAGTCTCAGGGCGGATGATCAGCCCCAGCATTTT. It specifies CASSLRADDQPQHF.

The J gene is TRBJ1-1, the V gene TRBV2; D perhaps matches TRBD1 (6 bases). Trimming removed 5 bases at V and 4 bases at J, with 14 bases between. Germline values: CDR1 SNHLY, CDR2 FYNNEI. The CDR3 consists of 14 residues. The chain's CDR3 is CASSQQGGGTEAFF. The CDR3 DNA is TGTGCCAGCAGTCAACAGGGAGGGGGCACTGAAGCTTTCTTT.

The chain combines TRBV6-5 with TRBJ2-1; TRBD2 matches 15 bases. The CDR3 sequence is 15 residues long. The germline gives CDR1 MNHEY, CDR2 SVGAGI. The V gene end was trimmed by 6 bases and the J gene end by 5 bases; junction bases not matched to a gene: 2. The CDR3 coding sequence is TGTGCCAGCAGAGGACTAGCGGGGGGGCACAATGAGCAGTTCTTC. This gives the protein CASRGLAGGHNEQFF.

This chain uses TRBV5-1 with TRBJ2-1; 8 bases match TRBD2. This CDR3 comprises 15 residues. Per germline, CDR1 SGHRS and CDR2 YFSETQ. The V gene end was trimmed by 5 bases and the J gene end by 8 bases; junction bases not matched to a gene: 12. For the CDR3, the DNA is TGCGCCAGCAGTGGGGTAGCGGGGCTTGGGGATGAGCAGTTCTTC. As protein: CASSGVAGLGDEQFF.

J is TRBJ2-2 and V is TRBV25-1; the match to TRBD2 covers 10 bases. Germline assignment: CDR1 MGHDK and CDR2 SYGVNS. The length of the CDR3 is 15 residues. Losses at the gene ends were 5 bases for V and 6 bases for J; bases not matched to a gene: 6. In DNA form, the CDR3 reads TGTGCCAGCAGTCATGCCGGGACTAGCGCCGGGGAGCTGTTTTTT. Translation gives CASSHAGTSAGELFF.

The chain combines TRBV2 with TRBJ1-2; 7 bases are a match to TRBD1. The CDR3 consists of 13 residues. CDR1 and CDR2 from the germline V gene are SNHLY and FYNNEI. The V gene end was trimmed by 7 bases and the J gene end by 4 bases; junction bases not matched to a gene: 6. CDR3 coding DNA: TGTGCCAGCACTCCGGGACAGTCCTATGGCTACACCTTC. Amino acids: CASTPGQSYGYTF. The full variable domain, rest sourced from reference TRBV2 and TRBJ1-2, is EPEVTQTPSHQVTQMGQEVILRCVPISNHLYFYWYRQILGQKVEFLVSFYNNEISEKSEIFDDQFSVERPDGSNFTLKIRSTKLEDSAMYFCASTPGQSYGYTFGSGTRLTVV.

The rearrangement links TRBV30 to TRBJ2-1; D is uncertain. The CDR3 is 10 residues long. Trimming removed 1 base at V and 11 bases at J, with 6 bases between. Germline assignment: CDR1 GTSNPN and CDR2 SVGIG (reference sequence). The CDR3 loop is CAWSDWQQFF. The CDR3 DNA reads as TGTGCCTGGAGTGATTGGCAGCAGTTCTTC.

This sequence joins TRBV27 and TRBJ2-7, with 7 bases that match TRBD1. With 5 bases clipped from V and 6 bases from J, the junction kept 10 bases outside the gene matches. Germline loops: CDR1 MNHEY, CDR2 SMNVEV (reference sequence). There are 14 residues in the CDR3. This chain's CDR3 is CASSGDREMSEQYF. CDR3 nucleotide sequence: TGTGCCAGCAGTGGAGACAGGGAAATGTCCGAGCAGTACTTC.

Comments on this clone: The same CDR3 also results from other DNA sequences found in this sample. The J gene is TRBJ2-7, the V gene TRBV9; the D is unclear. There are 13 residues in the CDR3. Per germline, CDR1 SGDLS and CDR2 YYNGEE. V was pared by 0 bases and J by 3 bases, with 7 bases between. In DNA form, the CDR3 reads TGTGCCAGCAGCGTAGGGCAGTTCTACGAGCAGTACTTC. Its protein is CASSVGQFYEQYF.

The chain joins TRBV1 to TRBJ2-7; the listed D gene, TRBD2, was not tested against the DNA. TRBV1 is labeled a pseudogene. This CDR3 region has 12 residues. This chain's CDR3 is CTAQSGRYEQYF. The CDR3 bases are TGCACGGCGCAGAGCGGTCGCTACGAGCAGTACTTC.